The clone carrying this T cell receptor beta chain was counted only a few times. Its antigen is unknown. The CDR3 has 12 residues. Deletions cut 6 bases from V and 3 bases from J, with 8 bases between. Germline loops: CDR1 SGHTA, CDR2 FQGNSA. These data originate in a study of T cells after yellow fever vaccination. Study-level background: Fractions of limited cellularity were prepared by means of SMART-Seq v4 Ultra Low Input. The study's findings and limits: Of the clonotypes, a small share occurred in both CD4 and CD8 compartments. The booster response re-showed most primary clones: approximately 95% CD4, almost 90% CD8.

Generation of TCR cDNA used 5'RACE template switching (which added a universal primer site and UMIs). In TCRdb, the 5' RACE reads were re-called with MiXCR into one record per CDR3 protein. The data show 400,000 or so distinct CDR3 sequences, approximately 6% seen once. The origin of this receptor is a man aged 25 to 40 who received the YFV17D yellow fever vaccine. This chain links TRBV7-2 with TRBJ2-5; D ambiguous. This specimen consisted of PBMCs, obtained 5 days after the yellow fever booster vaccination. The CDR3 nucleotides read TGTGCCAGCAGGAGGTCAGAAGAGACCCAGTACTTC. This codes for CASRRSEETQYF.